The 22 T cell receptor beta chains below all came from one sample that was sequenced in a study of blood T cell repertoires in COVID-19. The repertoire was sequenced with immunoSEQ multiplex PCR; TCRdb's copy has only in-frame clones and lacks some. The repertoire consists of under 250,000 clones, with more than 70% occurring once and the leading ten covering roughly an eighth. The sample taken for sequencing was peripheral blood. These receptors all stem from a man at least 80 years old with acute or convalescent COVID-19.

The rearrangement links TRBV5-5 to TRBJ1-2; TRBD1 matches 9 bases. Unmatched junction bases numbered 12, after V lost 4 bases and J lost 8 bases. CDR1 and CDR2 from the germline V gene are SGHKS and YYEKEE (reference sequence). This CDR3 has 15 residues. In nucleotides, the CDR3 is TGTGCCAGCAGCGTCGGGACAGGGAATCAATCCGGCTACACCTTC. Its translation is CASSVGTGNQSGYTF.

This chain uses TRBV29-1 with TRBJ1-6, with D unresolved. In germline, CDR1 is SQVTM, CDR2 ANQGSEA. V shed 4 bases and J shed 8 bases, with 12 bases lying between them. The CDR3 has 13 residues. Here the CDR3 DNA reads TGCAGCGTTGGTGAGCGAGGAGATTCACCCCTCCACTTT. This encodes CSVGERGDSPLHF.

The chain joins TRBV18 to TRBJ2-1; the match to TRBD2 covers 15 bases. Losses at the gene ends were 2 bases for V and 10 bases for J; bases not matched to a gene: 9. The CDR3 is 17 residues long. CDR1 and CDR2 from the germline V gene are KGHSH and LQKENI. CDR3: CASSPGPGLAGGYEQFF. As DNA, the CDR3 is TGTGCCAGCTCACCAGGACCGGGACTAGCGGGAGGTTACGAGCAGTTCTTC.

The genes are TRBV19 and TRBJ1-1; D unresolved. In germline, CDR1 is LNHDA, CDR2 SQIVND (reference sequence). Trimming removed 6 bases at V and 4 bases at J, with 12 bases between. This CDR3 comprises 13 residues. CDR3 amino acids: CASSQPGATEAFF. DNA for the CDR3: TGTGCCAGTAGCCAACCGGGAGCCACTGAAGCTTTCTTT.

The J gene is TRBJ2-3, the V gene TRBV7-2; tentatively, D is TRBD1 (6 bases). This CDR3 is 15 amino acids long. Germline V gives CDR1 SGHTA, CDR2 FQGNSA. The ends were cut back, 5 bases at V and 1 base at J, with 13 bases in the middle. The CDR3 coding sequence is TGTGCCAGCAGCCTTAGACAGGCAGGCACAGATACGCAGTATTTT. Amino acid sequence: CASSLRQAGTDTQYF.

The rearrangement joins TRBV4-1 to TRBJ2-3; 11 nucleotides line up with TRBD2. The CDR3 extends over 19 amino acids. CDR1 and CDR2 (germline): MGHRA, YSYEKL. Trimming took 4 bases from V and 1 from J; bases not matched to a gene: 13. The CDR3 sequence: CASSPKGLAGGLGTDTQYF. CDR3 in DNA: TGCGCCAGCAGCCCAAAAGGGCTAGCGGGAGGCCTCGGCACAGATACGCAGTATTTT.

The rearrangement uses TRBV3-1 (or the pseudogene TRBV3-2) and TRBJ1-2; weak D call: TRBD1 (6 bases). CDR1 and CDR2 from the germline V gene are LGHDT and YNNKEL (reference sequence). V dropped 10 bases and J dropped 2 bases, with 20 bases sitting between them. This CDR3 has 15 residues. The CDR3 nucleotides read TGTGCCAACCCGAACCCAGGGGACCTGAACTATGGCTACACCTTC. Translating it yields CANPNPGDLNYGYTF.

This chain links TRBV18 with TRBJ2-3; D not resolved. Germline CDR1 and CDR2: KGHSH and LQKENI. The CDR3 has 15 amino acids. V lost 5 bases and J 1 base, leaving 13 bases between the germline ends. The CDR3 loop is CASSFNPTRTDTQYF. CDR3 bases: TGTGCCAGCTCATTCAACCCGACTCGCACAGATACGCAGTATTTT.

This clone was detected once. This rearrangement joins TRBV13 to TRBJ2-7, with a tentative D call TRBD1 (6 bases). CDR3 size: 15 residues. V gave up 4 bases and J gave up 0 bases, with 13 bases separating them. From germline, CDR1 is PRHDT and CDR2 FYEKMQ (reference sequence). The CDR3 nucleotides are TGTGCCAGCAGCTCCCGCAGGGGAGTCTCCTACGAGCAGTACTTC. It yields the protein CASSSRRGVSYEQYF.

The rearrangement joins TRBV7-8 to TRBJ1-5; D remains unclear. Looked up from germline, CDR1 is SGHVS and CDR2 is FQNEAQ. V was cut by 3 bases and J by 2 bases, with 11 bases left in between. The CDR3 is 15 residues long. This CDR3 is CASSLGGVGNQPQHF. CDR3 in DNA: TGTGCCAGCAGCTTGGGAGGAGTTGGCAATCAGCCCCAGCATTTT.

This rearrangement joins TRBV7-2 to TRBJ1-2, with 11 nucleotides matching TRBD1. Looked up from germline, CDR1 is SGHTA and CDR2 is FQGNSA. The CDR3 has 15 residues. J gave up 8 bases and V 6 bases, and 11 bases lay outside the gene matches. This CDR3 is CASRIPGQGARGYTF. CDR3 coding DNA: TGTGCCAGCAGGATTCCCGGACAGGGGGCGCGAGGCTACACCTTC. Full variable domain (remainder filled in from reference TRBV7-2 and TRBJ1-2): GAGVSQSPSNKVTEKGKDVELRCDPISGHTALYWYRQSLGQGLEFLIYFQGNSAPDKSGLPSDRFSAERTGGSVSTLTIQRTQQEDSAVYLCASRIPGQGARGYTFGSGTRLTVV.

This rearrangement joins TRBV6-5 to TRBJ1-5, with 9 bases fitting TRBD1. The CDR3 contains 14 residues. Germline trimming cut 6 bases from V and 5 bases from J; bases unmatched to any gene: 5. CDR1 and CDR2 (germline): MNHEY, SVGAGI. The CDR3 DNA reads as TGTGCCAGCAGAGGACAGGGGTCGCATCAGCCCCAGCATTTT. It encodes CASRGQGSHQPQHF.

This chain links TRBV7-9 with TRBJ2-7, with a tentative D call TRBD2 (5 bases). The CDR3 is made up of 11 amino acids. CDR1 and CDR2 (germline): SEHNR, FQNEAQ (reference sequence). The V gene lost 8 bases and the J gene lost 5 bases, with 10 bases spanning the gap. The CDR3 is CASEGVDEQYF. The CDR3 coding sequence is TGTGCCAGCGAGGGTGTGGACGAGCAGTACTTC.

This rearrangement joins TRBV7-2 to TRBJ2-5, with D unresolved. Trimming took 5 bases from V and 5 from J, leaving 6 bases between them. This CDR3 has 11 residues. Germline V gives CDR1 SGHTA, CDR2 FQGNSA. CDR3: CASSAIETQYF. CDR3 nucleotide sequence: TGTGCCAGCAGCGCGATCGAGACCCAGTACTTC.

The chain recombines TRBV28 with TRBJ1-4; tentative D call: TRBD1 (5 bases). Germline CDR1 MDHEN, CDR2 SYDVKM. This CDR3 comprises 15 residues. Between the trimmed V and J ends, which lost 4 bases and 4 bases, there was a span of 13 bases. This CDR3 reads CASSSGGTGNEKLFF. The CDR3 DNA follows: TGTGCCAGCAGTTCTGGGGGGACGGGTAATGAAAAACTGTTTTTT.

This chain joins TRBV7-3 and TRBJ2-1; D not resolved. The CDR3 is 14 amino acids. V was shortened by 5 bases and J by 7 bases, with 15 bases between the two germline ends. Per the germline V gene, CDR1 is SGHTA and CDR2 is FQGTGA. CDR3 sequence reads: CASSQSSYGNEQFF. In DNA form, the CDR3 reads TGTGCCAGCAGCCAAAGCTCTTACGGGAATGAGCAGTTCTTC.

DNA of the CDR3: TGCAGCACCCACAGACAGTGGAACACTGAAGCTTTCTTT. Translated: CSTHRQWNTEAFF. This chain connects TRBV29-1 to TRBJ1-1, with a tentative D call TRBD1 (5 bases). The V gene's germline CDR1 is SQVTM and CDR2 ANQGSEA. The CDR3 is 13 residues long. The V gene lost 8 bases and the J gene lost 1 base, with 14 bases spanning the gap.

This clone was picked up one time. This chain connects TRBV29-1 to TRBJ2-1, with 8 bases lining up with TRBD2. Trimming removed 6 bases from V and 4 bases from J; junction bases left unmatched: 8. Per the germline V gene, CDR1 is SQVTM and CDR2 is ANQGSEA. This CDR3 is 14 amino acids long. The CDR3 DNA reads as TGCAGCGTGAGTTGGGCGGGAGGTTACAATGAGCAGTTCTTC. Its protein product is CSVSWAGGYNEQFF.

The rearrangement joins TRBV5-4 to TRBJ2-7; 8 bases are shared with TRBD1. The CDR3 consists of 15 residues. CDR1 is SGHNT, CDR2 YYREEE, per germline (reference sequence). The V gene end was trimmed by 3 bases and the J gene end by 0 bases; junction bases not matched to a gene: 5. This CDR3 reads CASSWGQDLSYEQYF. CDR3 DNA sequence: TGTGCCAGCAGCTGGGGACAGGACCTCTCCTACGAGCAGTACTTC.

This clone was observed a few times. This chain joins TRBV7-6 and TRBJ1-5, with TRBD1 as a possible D gene (5 bases). With 5 bases removed from V and 0 bases from J, the gap between germline ends came to 11 bases. The V gene's germline CDR1 is SGHVS and CDR2 FNYEAQ. This CDR3 comprises 15 residues. This chain's CDR3 is CASSQDTYSNQPQHF. CDR3 sequence (DNA): TGTGCCAGCAGCCAGGACACTTATAGCAATCAGCCCCAGCATTTT.

This clone was counted once. The chain employs TRBV7-2 and TRBJ2-7; 8 nucleotides agree with TRBD2. The CDR3 covers 15 residues. The V and J ends lost 5 bases and 0 bases, in that order; junction bases with no gene match: 6. The germline V gene has CDR1 SGHTA and CDR2 FQGNSA. The CDR3 is CASSPGGASSYEQYF. CDR3 sequence (DNA): TGTGCCAGCAGCCCCGGGGGGGCCAGCTCCTACGAGCAGTACTTC.

The chain combines TRBV11-2 with TRBJ1-4; D not certain. V was pared by 7 bases and J by 5 bases, with 20 bases between. CDR3 length: 16 amino acids. Germline V gene sequence: CDR1 SGHAT, CDR2 FQNNGV. CDR3 in DNA: TGTGCCAGCACCCAGATAAGAACCGACGGGAATGAAAAACTGTTTTTT. Protein sequence: CASTQIRTDGNEKLFF. The complete variable domain, with remaining parts taken from reference TRBV11-2 and TRBJ1-4, reads EAGVAQSPRYKIIEKRQSVAFWCNPISGHATLYWYQQILGQGPKLLIQFQNNGVVDDSQLPKDRFSAERLKGVDSTLKIQPAKLEDSAVYLCASTQIRTDGNEKLFFGSGTQLSVL.